The TCR beta chain under discussion was sequenced for a study of cytomegalovirus exposure and HLA in healthy donors. Study summary: Clustering assigned roughly 81% of the roughly 380 genotyped donors to the Caucasian-associated ancestry cluster.

As for this clone: Its antigen is unknown.

Study-wide points: TCR beta V- and J-gene trimming was later associated with a missense DCLRE1C variant.

In the PCR, 60 Vbeta and 13 Jbeta primers were used. Some clones are missing from TCRdb's copy, which holds only in-frame ones; the method was immunoSEQ multiplex PCR. The sample has about 200,000 clones, 80% to 85% seen once. Germline assignment: CDR1 KGHSH and CDR2 LQKENI. After removal of 6 bases from V and 5 bases from J, the junction contained 5 bases not matched to a gene. This CDR3 comprises 14 residues. The donors (healthy individuals) were bone marrow donors. This rearrangement joins TRBV18 to TRBJ2-3, with 10 bases identical to TRBD1. Material for sequencing was PBMCs. The sequence derives from a woman aged 45-59 years in good health and CMV-seropositive. The CDR3 DNA follows: TGTGCCAGCTCCGCCGACAGGGGGCAAGATACGCAGTATTTT. Its protein product is CASSADRGQDTQYF.